These T cell receptor beta chains were read from a single sample in a study of regulatory T cells in long-lasting Graves disease. TCRdb re-called the multiplex PCR reads with MiXCR, one entry per CDR3 protein. This table has around 400,000 distinct CDR3 sequences, around 15% appearing once. This material consisted of peripheral blood mononuclear cells (PBMCs), taken at new diagnosis, from a patient treated with antithyroid drugs. These receptor sequences come from a female donor with Graves disease. Both conserved end residues are part of each CDR3. A D gene is named only where the DNA matches it firmly. Rows may omit the clone size; those that give it use once, few, many or a size class.

v_gene	j_gene	abundance	d_gene	CDR3nt	CDR3aa
TRBV6-1	TRBJ2-3	few	NA	TGTGCCAGCAGTGTGGAGGTAGTTCGCACAGATACGCAGTATTTT	CASSVEVVRTDTQYF
TRBV12-3/TRBV12-4	TRBJ2-3	few	NA	TGTGCCAGCAGTCCAAGTACTGTTATTACAGATACGCAGTATTTT	CASSPSTVITDTQYF
TRBV5-1	TRBJ1-6	many	NA	TGCGCCAGCAGCTTGGATGGACAGAGGGGTTCACCCCTCCACTTT	CASSLDGQRGSPLHF
TRBV7-2	TRBJ2-6	many	NA	TGTGCCAGCAGCGAGGGGACAACTGGGGCCAACGTCCTGACTTTC	CASSEGTTGANVLTF
TRBV5-1	TRBJ2-7	many	TRBD1	TGCGCCAGCAGCTTGGCTTACGCCCGCCTGGCAGGGGGCAGGTACGAGCAGTACTTC	CASSLAYARLAGGRYEQYF
TRBV9	TRBJ2-7	many	NA	TGTGCCAGCAGCGTAGGTGGCACCATCTACGAGCAGTACTTC	CASSVGGTIYEQYF
TRBV5-1	TRBJ1-1	many	TRBD1	TGCGCCAGCAGCTTGATAACTACAGGGGGGCCTGAAGCTTTCTTT	CASSLITTGGPEAFF
TRBV2	TRBJ1-2	many	NA	TGTGCCAGCAGTGGGGCCCTCTATGGCTACACCTTC	CASSGALYGYTF
TRBV27	TRBJ1-2	many	NA	TGTGCCAGCAGTTCAACTAGCCTAGGGAACTATGGCTACACCTTC	CASSSTSLGNYGYTF
TRBV20-1	TRBJ2-3	NA	TRBD2	TGCAGTGCTAGACCGGGGGGGCTCACAGATACGCAGTATTTT	CSARPGGLTDTQYF
TRBV5-1	TRBJ1-2	NA	TRBD1	TGCGCCAGCAGCTTGTTTTATTCGGGACAGCGACTTTACGGCTACACCTTC	CASSLFYSGQRLYGYTF
TRBV12-5	TRBJ1-1	many	TRBD1	TGTGCTAGTGGTTCGGGACAGGGTGTTTCAGAAGCTTTCTTT	CASGSGQGVSEAFF
TRBV20-1	TRBJ2-7	many	TRBD1	TGCAGTGCTAGAAGGGGGACAGGGCAATACGAGCAGTACTTC	CSARRGTGQYEQYF
TRBV5-4	TRBJ2-2	many	NA	TGTGCCAGCAGCTTGAGGAGGAGCACCGGGGAGCTGTTTTTT	CASSLRRSTGELFF
TRBV7-9	TRBJ1-3	NA	NA	TGTGCCAGCAGCTTAAAGCTGTCTGGAAACACCATATATTTT	CASSLKLSGNTIYF
TRBV9	TRBJ2-2	many	NA	TGTGCCAGCAGCGTAGTTTCGGACGGGGAGCTGTTTTTT	CASSVVSDGELFF
TRBV6-1	TRBJ1-1	many	TRBD1	TGTGCCGCCGGCAGGACAGGTGGGGGTCGGAGCGCTGAAGCTTTCTTT	CAAGRTGGGRSAEAFF
TRBV6-2/TRBV6-3	TRBJ1-2	few	NA	TGTGCCAGCAGTGATTCAGAGGCAGCAGGGGGCTACACCTTC	CASSDSEAAGGYTF
TRBV12-5	TRBJ1-2	many	NA	TGTGCTAGTGGTTTGAGTGGGCAGGGTTCGGACTATGGCTACACCTTC	CASGLSGQGSDYGYTF
TRBV30	TRBJ2-7	many	TRBD2	TGTGCCTTAAGTACTAGCGGGAGTACCGAGCAGTACTTC	CALSTSGSTEQYF
TRBV12-3/TRBV12-4	TRBJ2-3	many	NA	TGTGCCAGCAGTTTTCCCGGGAGCACAGATACGCAGTATTTT	CASSFPGSTDTQYF
TRBV5-1	TRBJ2-7	many	NA	TGCGCCAGCAATCACGGCCAGGGACCCTACGAGCAGTACTTC	CASNHGQGPYEQYF